The next 14 T cell receptor beta chains were all read from a single sample in a study of radiotherapy plus CTLA-4 blockade in lung cancer. Using immunoSEQ multiplex PCR, the repertoire was profiled, and TCRdb retains in-frame clones only, with some absent. The table has more than 25,000 clones, roughly 80% seen once; the top ten hold roughly 7.2%. The source material was peripheral blood, sampled from a patient treated with radiotherapy plus ipilimumab. Every receptor here comes from a human donor with non-small cell lung cancer who had stable disease on radiotherapy plus ipilimumab.

The chain combines TRBV5-8 with TRBJ1-6, with unresolved D. The germline V gene encodes CDR1 SGHTS and CDR2 YDEGEE. V was clipped by 0 bases and J by 4 bases, with 5 bases between them. The CDR3 loop spans 14 amino acids. In DNA form, the CDR3 reads TGTGCCAGCAGCTTGGGGGGTTATAATTCACCCCTCCACTTT. Protein sequence: CASSLGGYNSPLHF.

The V and J genes are TRBV29-1 and TRBJ2-1; D gene ambiguous. The germline V gene has CDR1 SQVTM and CDR2 ANQGSEA. Trimming shortened V by 6 bases and J by 0 bases, and 15 bases separated the two germline ends. There are 15 residues in the CDR3. Written as DNA, the CDR3 is TGCAGCGTAATCCGGGCCCAGAGCTCCTACAATGAGCAGTTCTTC. Translated: CSVIRAQSSYNEQFF.

This chain uses TRBV6-1 with TRBJ1-2; a possible D gene is TRBD1 (5 bases). V lost 6 bases and J lost 3, with 14 bases in between. This CDR3 has 14 amino acids. Germline V CDR1 and CDR2: MNHNS, SASEGT. In DNA, the CDR3 is TGTGCCAGCAGCCCCGGAGGGGCCTACTATGGCTACACCTTC. Its translation: CASSPGGAYYGYTF.

V and J are TRBV10-1 and TRBJ1-1; D is perhaps TRBD1 (5 bases). Germline loops: CDR1 WNHNN, CDR2 SYGVQD (reference sequence). The CDR3 consists of 14 residues. Trimming took 0 bases from V and 8 from J, leaving 13 bases between them. DNA for the CDR3: TGCGCCAGCAGTGAGTCGGGGGATGGGAGAGAAGCTTTCTTT. Residues: CASSESGDGREAFF.

This clone has just a few counts. J is TRBJ1-5 and V is TRBV6-1; no reliable D call. V was clipped by 2 bases and J by 2 bases, with 7 bases between them. The CDR3 consists of 14 residues. Germline CDR1 is MNHNS and CDR2 is SASEGT. The CDR3 region is CASSEPRGNQPQHF. DNA of the CDR3: TGTGCCAGCAGTGAACCAAGGGGCAATCAGCCCCAGCATTTT.

This chain's CDR3 is CASKGDRNTEAFF. The CDR3 nucleotides read TGTGCCAGCAAGGGAGACAGGAACACTGAAGCTTTCTTT. This sequence joins TRBV6-6 and TRBJ1-1; D may be TRBD1 (5 bases). CDR3 length: 13 amino acids. The germline V and J ends were trimmed by 7 bases and 1 base, with 10 bases remaining between them. CDR1 and CDR2 (germline): MNHNY, SVGAGI (reference sequence).

As DNA, the CDR3 is TGTGCCAGCAGCTCCCAGGGGAATCAGCCCCAGCATTTT. Translating it yields CASSSQGNQPQHF. V usage is TRBV7-2 and J usage is TRBJ1-5; possibly TRBD1 for D (6 bases). In germline, CDR1 is SGHTA, CDR2 FQGNSA. The CDR3 has 13 residues. V was cut by 4 bases and J by 4 bases, with 8 bases left in between.

The V and J genes are TRBV10-3 and TRBJ1-2; no definite D call. Deletions cut 4 bases from V and 8 bases from J, with 17 bases between. The CDR3 has 14 residues. The germline CDR1 and CDR2 sequences are ENHRY and SYGVKD. In nucleotides, the CDR3 is TGTGCCATCAGTGGCGGGGAGGATGTGGGAGGCTACACCTTC. This sequence encodes CAISGGEDVGGYTF.

This clone was detected once. The gene calls are TRBV5-5 and TRBJ2-7; 8 bases align to TRBD1. The CDR3 spans 15 residues. CDR1 and CDR2 (germline): SGHKS, YYEKEE (reference sequence). V was clipped by 0 bases and J by 2 bases; unmatched bases: 4. The CDR3 coding sequence is TGTGCCAGCAGCTTGGCCAGGGGGCAAGCCTACGAGCAGTACTTC. Translation: CASSLARGQAYEQYF.

The chain combines TRBV20-1 with TRBJ1-5; D is unclear. The CDR3 sequence is 11 residues long. Germline V CDR1 and CDR2: DFQATT, SNEGSKA (reference sequence). V was clipped by 6 bases and J by 10 bases, with 13 bases between them. The CDR3 is CSAGLAGPQHF. The DNA for the CDR3 is TGCAGTGCCGGACTCGCGGGTCCCCAGCATTTT.

V gene TRBV19 combines with J gene TRBJ1-6; the D is unclear. The V end was cut by 3 bases, the J end by 8 bases, with 11 bases between. This CDR3 region has 14 residues. The V gene's germline CDR1 is LNHDA and CDR2 SQIVND (reference sequence). The CDR3: CASSIGFKDSPLHF. CDR3 coding DNA: TGTGCCAGTAGTATTGGATTTAAGGATTCACCCCTCCACTTT.

The V gene is TRBV10-1, the J gene TRBJ2-2; D is ambiguous. The germline gives CDR1 WNHNN, CDR2 SYGVQD (reference sequence). This CDR3 spans 13 amino acids. V shed 6 bases and J shed 6 bases, with 11 bases lying between them. CDR3 sequence reads: CASRAGWSGELFF. CDR3 nucleotide sequence: TGCGCCAGCAGAGCCGGCTGGTCCGGGGAGCTGTTTTTT.

The J gene is TRBJ2-3, the V gene TRBV7-2; no definite D call. CDR1 is SGHTA and CDR2 is FQGNSA in the germline V gene. There are 15 residues in the CDR3. V dropped 3 bases and J dropped 2 bases, with 12 bases sitting between them. CDR3 DNA: TGTGCCAGCAGCTTCCGCTTTAGACACACAGATACGCAGTATTTT. Residues: CASSFRFRHTDTQYF.

For this clone: One end of the junction does not line up with germline, which may come from a read error. V usage is TRBV29-1 and J usage is TRBJ1-1; D ambiguous. CDR1 and CDR2 from the germline V gene are SQVTM and ANQGSEA. This CDR3 is 11 amino acids long. The CDR3 region has the DNA TGCAGCGTTTTTACTTTTGTGGAAGTTTTCTTT. Protein: CSVFTFVEVFF. Together with reference TRBV29-1 and TRBJ1-1, the CDR3 gives the full variable domain: SAVISQKPSRDICQRGTSLTIQCQVDSQVTMMFWYRQQPGQSLTLIATANQGSEATYESGFVIDKFPISRPNLTFSTLTVSNMSPEDSSIYLCSVFTFVEVFFGQGTRLTVV.